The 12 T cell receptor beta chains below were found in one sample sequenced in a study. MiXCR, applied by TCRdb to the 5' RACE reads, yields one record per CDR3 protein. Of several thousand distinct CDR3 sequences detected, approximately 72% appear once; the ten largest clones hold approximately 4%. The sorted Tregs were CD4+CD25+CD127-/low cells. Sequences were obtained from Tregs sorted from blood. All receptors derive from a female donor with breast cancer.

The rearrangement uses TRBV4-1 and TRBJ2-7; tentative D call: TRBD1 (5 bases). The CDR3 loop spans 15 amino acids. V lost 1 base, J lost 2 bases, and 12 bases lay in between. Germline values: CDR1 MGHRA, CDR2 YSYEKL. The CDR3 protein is CASSQALGAAYEQYF. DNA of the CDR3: TGCGCCAGCAGCCAAGCGCTAGGGGCAGCCTACGAGCAGTACTTC.

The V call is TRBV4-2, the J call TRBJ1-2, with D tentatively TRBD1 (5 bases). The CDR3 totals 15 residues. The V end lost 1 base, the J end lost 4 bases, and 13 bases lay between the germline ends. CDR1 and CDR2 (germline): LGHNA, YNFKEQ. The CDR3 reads CASSQVVDKGYGYTF. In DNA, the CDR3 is TGTGCCAGCAGCCAAGTCGTGGACAAAGGCTATGGCTACACCTTC.

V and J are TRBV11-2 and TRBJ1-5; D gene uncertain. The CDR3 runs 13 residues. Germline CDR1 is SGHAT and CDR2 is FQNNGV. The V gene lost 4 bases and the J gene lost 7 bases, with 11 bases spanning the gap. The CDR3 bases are TGTGCCAGCAGCTGGGAGACTGGGCAGCCCCAGCATTTT. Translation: CASSWETGQPQHF. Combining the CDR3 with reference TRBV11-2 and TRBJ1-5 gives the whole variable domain EAGVAQSPRYKIIEKRQSVAFWCNPISGHATLYWYQQILGQGPKLLIQFQNNGVVDDSQLPKDRFSAERLKGVDSTLKIQPAKLEDSAVYLCASSWETGQPQHFGDGTRLSIL.

In nucleotides, the CDR3 is TGTGCCAGCAGTAGGACAGGGAACACTGAAGCTTTCTTT. As protein: CASSRTGNTEAFF. The chain carries TRBV6-2 or TRBV6-3 and TRBJ1-1; 7 bases are shared with TRBD1. CDR1 and CDR2 (germline): MNHEY, SVGEGT. V shed 5 bases and J 1 base; nucleotides not matched to a gene: 1. This CDR3 has 13 residues.

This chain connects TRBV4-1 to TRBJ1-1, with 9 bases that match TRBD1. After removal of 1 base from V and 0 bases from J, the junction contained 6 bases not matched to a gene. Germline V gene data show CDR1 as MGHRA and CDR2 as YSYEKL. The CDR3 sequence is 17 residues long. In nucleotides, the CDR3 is TGCGCCAGCAGCCAAGCTACAGGGGGCATTGTGAACACTGAAGCTTTCTTT. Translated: CASSQATGGIVNTEAFF.

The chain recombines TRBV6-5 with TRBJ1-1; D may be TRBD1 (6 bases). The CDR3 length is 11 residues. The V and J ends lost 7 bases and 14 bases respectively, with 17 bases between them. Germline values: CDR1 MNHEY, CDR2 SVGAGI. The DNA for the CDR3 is TGTGCCAGCATCCACGGCCCGGGGGCCTTCTTT. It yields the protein CASIHGPGAFF.

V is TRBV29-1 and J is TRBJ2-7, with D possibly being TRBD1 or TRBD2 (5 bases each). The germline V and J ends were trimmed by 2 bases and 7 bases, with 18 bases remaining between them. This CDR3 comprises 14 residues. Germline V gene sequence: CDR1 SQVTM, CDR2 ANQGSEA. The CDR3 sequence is CSVESQGNTGEQYF. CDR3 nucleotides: TGCAGCGTTGAAAGCCAGGGAAACACGGGAGAGCAGTACTTC.

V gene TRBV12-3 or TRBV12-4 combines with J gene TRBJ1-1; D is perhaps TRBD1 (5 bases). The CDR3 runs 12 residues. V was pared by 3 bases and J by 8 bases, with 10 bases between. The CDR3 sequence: CASSFWGTEAFF. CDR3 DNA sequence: TGTGCCAGCAGTTTTTGGGGGACGGAAGCTTTCTTT.

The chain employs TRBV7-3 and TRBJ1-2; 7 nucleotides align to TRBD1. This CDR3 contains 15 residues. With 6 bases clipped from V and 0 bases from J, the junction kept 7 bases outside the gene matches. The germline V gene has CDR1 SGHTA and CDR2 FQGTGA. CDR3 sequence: CASRDDRETNYGYTF. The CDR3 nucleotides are TGTGCCAGCAGAGATGACAGGGAGACTAACTATGGCTACACCTTC.

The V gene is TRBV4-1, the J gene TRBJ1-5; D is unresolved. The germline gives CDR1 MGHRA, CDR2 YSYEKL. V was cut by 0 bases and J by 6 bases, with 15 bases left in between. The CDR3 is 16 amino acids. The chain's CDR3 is CASSQEVAGGSQPQHF. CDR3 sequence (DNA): TGCGCCAGCAGCCAAGAAGTGGCGGGAGGGAGTCAGCCCCAGCATTTT.

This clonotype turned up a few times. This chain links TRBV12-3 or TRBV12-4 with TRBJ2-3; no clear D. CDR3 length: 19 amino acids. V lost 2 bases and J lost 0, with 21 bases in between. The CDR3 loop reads CASSLSPLAKLPSTDTQYF. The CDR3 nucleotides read TGTGCCAGCAGTTTATCCCCCTTGGCTAAACTCCCTAGCACAGATACGCAGTATTTT.

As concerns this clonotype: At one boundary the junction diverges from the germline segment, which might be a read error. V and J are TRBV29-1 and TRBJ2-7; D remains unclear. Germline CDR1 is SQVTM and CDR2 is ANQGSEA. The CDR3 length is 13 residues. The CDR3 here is CSVETKSSCEQYF. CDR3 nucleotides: TGCAGCGTGGAGACAAAAAGCTCCTGCGAGCAGTACTTC.